The T cell receptor (beta chain) under discussion was sequenced for a study of cytomegalovirus exposure and HLA in healthy donors (dated by TCRdb to about 2017). Describing the broader study: In an earlier analysis of approximately 500 of the donors, roughly 300 Gb of sequence data and 90 million to 120 million unique TCR beta sequences from about 179 million T cells were reported. Rather than drawing on any new phenotypic data, the later analysis identified candidate immune exposures from TCR beta sequences and the way those sequences occurred across donors. An earlier analysis of 587 of the donors used high-throughput TCR beta sequencing to judge whether each TCR beta V gene segment behaved as functional or pseudogenic. All discovery cohort repertoires had been generated using a single sequencing platform. A later analysis re-examined previously published TCR beta repertoires from more than 600 donors and added high-resolution HLA genotyping to investigate patterns of TCR occurrence. Roughly 300 gigabases of sequencing data and around 85 million unique TCR sequences made up an early release that covered about 640 HLA-typed donors. The study aimed to test whether cataloging public T cell receptors could reveal signatures of past pathogen exposure. Across approximately 400 genotyped donors of the cohort, an average of about 240,000 unique TCR beta nucleotide sequences per donor were sequenced, and approximately 19% of those sequences were non-productive. Alongside the repertoire data, information on donor age, sex, ethnicity and CMV serostatus was compiled. To predict cytomegalovirus infection status, the study brought together high-throughput TCR immunosequencing, statistical association of individual TCRs with disease status, and machine learning. Typing coverage differed by locus: A, B, C, DRB1 and DQB1 were typed in roughly 629-630 donors, DQA1 in about 500, DPA1 in some 600, and DPB1 in 472. The T cell repertoires of several hundred subjects were profiled by immunosequencing and related to cytomegalovirus serostatus. In addition to the first cohort of approximately 670 subjects, a separate validation cohort of around 110 different subjects was used. Because of strong linkage in the cohort, roughly five DR-DQ haplotypes were treated as single units for association and clustering. HLA typing included class I and class II loci at four-digit resolution. A later genetic analysis used genome-wide SNP genotypes for about 65% of the roughly 670 donors, treating that subset as a discovery cohort. Among the roughly 400 genotyped donors, around 81% belonged to the genetic ancestry cluster associated with self-reported Caucasian donors. Points the paper makes about the study in general: CMV serostatus was the only immune exposure information available for the cohort. Because counts were too low, seventeen rarely observed V segments, including chromosome 9 orphons, were excluded from the earlier analysis of a few hundred of the donors. In a later analysis, TCR association rates were found to vary across HLA loci, with the most associated TCRs seen for DRB1 alleles and the fewest for HLA-C alleles. Cytomegalovirus status was reported to be diagnosed by the classifier with high specificity and sensitivity in both the original and validation cohorts. Three of the identified cytomegalovirus-associated TCR beta chains were confirmed in vitro to be specific for cytomegalovirus antigens. According to a later analysis, most CMV-associated TCR beta chains appeared to be HLA-restricted, and the HLA associations seemed to be driven largely by CMV exposure. Because HLA typing was missing for some donors at each locus, association tests included only the typed subset. According to a later analysis, parvovirus B19, influenza, CMV and Epstein-Barr virus appeared linked to several top co-occurrence clusters. Because the 87-base-pair reads could not distinguish some IMGT-functional V segments, including TRBV6-2 and TRBV6-3, those segments were excluded. Correlated functional status among segregating V segments might reflect linkage disequilibrium, but an unknown experimental factor could not be ruled out. In an earlier analysis of some 500 of the donors, most TCR beta V segments appeared in productive rearrangements about 87% or about 30% of the time, broadly matching IMGT annotations. This cohort had only TCR beta chains sequenced, and the lack of alpha or paired-chain data limited which features could be detected. In the study, roughly 160 TCR beta chains were listed as associated with cytomegalovirus. V-gene and J-gene trimming of TCR beta chains was associated with a missense DCLRE1C variant in a later genetic analysis, and the association was replicated in an independent cohort. A further reported finding was that TCR beta sequences accurately predicted the HLA-A and HLA-B alleles for most subjects in the first cohort. A later analysis found that HLA-associated TCR beta chains were more clonally expanded and had lower generation probabilities than equally common non-associated chains. A group of highly shared sequence variants was considered likely to be a technical artifact of the sequencing pipeline. Across donors, most TCR sequences were observed very rarely, whereas some public TCRs were present in many individuals. Roughly uniform sequencing depth across donors was assumed in presence/absence analyses, although this assumption may not hold. When HLA alleles, especially DR and DQ, strongly co-occurred, attributing TCR associations to individual alleles was difficult. The authors suggested that the approach could potentially be extended to other disease states and immunological phenotypes. A later analysis associated 15,000 to 20,000 TCR beta sequences with specific HLA alleles at a false discovery rate of 0.05. According to a later genetic analysis, donors in an Asian-associated ancestry cluster had fewer N-insertions in productive TCRs than the roughly 670-donor mean.

V and J lose 3 bases and 6 bases, and a span of 14 bases separates them. From the germline V gene, CDR1 is KGHSH and CDR2 is LQKENI. The CDR3 goes from the cysteine to the phenylalanine over 14 residues. Of the read, only the CDR3 DNA is kept; its 42 bases are in frame from base 1. Libraries were built with the immunoSEQ multiplex PCR assay. For the multiplex PCR, a mixture combining 60 forward primers for TCR Vbeta segments and 13 reverse primers for TCR Jbeta segments was used. A multiplex PCR assay on genomic DNA amplified the CDR3 region of rearranged TCR beta genes. The amplified TCR beta libraries were sequenced on the Illumina HiSeq System as 87-base-pair reads. As for the authors' bioinformatics: Across the roughly 600 repertoires, a later analysis counted 60 million to 90 million unique TCR beta chains, approximately 12 million of which were shared by at least two donors. Raw reads were error-corrected and collapsed into unique sequences with a nearest-neighbor algorithm that merged closely related sequences to remove PCR and sequencing errors. Alignment of CDR3 sequences to IMGT reference sequences was used to assign V, D and J gene segments. Each retained sequence needed at least a six-nucleotide match to both a V gene segment and a J gene segment. A rearrangement counted as productive if the CDR3 had no stop codons and remained in frame with V and J, and every other rearrangement counted as non-productive. Following IMGT convention, CDR3 was defined as the stretch from the second conserved V-encoded cysteine to the conserved J-encoded phenylalanine. The earlier analysis of about 640 of the donors excluded any sequence lacking an unambiguous match to a single V gene segment. An earlier analysis of about 600 of the donors called V segments functional above 56.7% productive rearrangements and segregating when the between-donor standard deviation exceeded 5%. A statistical classification framework was developed to diagnose cytomegalovirus status using the catalog of TCR beta chain sequences. In a later analysis, V and J genes were assigned by comparing TCR nucleotide sequences against IMGT/GENE-DB human TR gene sequences. The TCRdist pipeline was used in a later analysis to assign CDR3 sequences and most-parsimonious VDJ recombination scenarios. A later analysis defined each TCR beta chain by its CDR3 amino acid sequence plus V-gene family, and excluded reads lacking a unique V-gene family. As a way to deal with suspected cross-contamination and a sequencing artifact, a later analysis dropped hundreds of nucleotide sequences that were highly shared and had low generation probability. For each public chain, a later analysis derived a clonal expansion index from normalized ranks of inferred template counts within each repertoire. In a later analysis, generation probabilities were computed using a VDJ recombination model fitted to out-of-frame rearrangements, and the results were checked against IGoR. Hypergeometric tests were used in a later analysis to score TCR-TCR, TCR-HLA and TCR-CMV co-occurrence, with a repertoire-size bias correction applied to the TCR pairs. A later analysis estimated false discovery rates by permuting HLA or CMV assignments 20 times. In a later analysis, co-occurring TCRs were grouped with DBSCAN, and TCRdist sequence similarity was added when clustering was performed within HLA-allele-positive subsets. Repertoires with fewer than 30,000 or more than 120,000 public chains were left out of co-occurrence clustering, as were roughly five repertoires with anomalous nucleotide sharing. In TCRdb, the immuneACCESS table is reduced to in-frame sequences with V and J assigned. These tables do not hold every clone; where another copy was compared, an unresolved V gene accounts for under half, and the others remain unexplained. From that table come the V and J calls and clone size; the DNA was used to work out D and trimming. For this sample the table gives fewer than 250,000 clones, of which roughly 80% were detected only once. Roughly 6% of the sample belongs to the ten largest clones.

The cohort was made up of about 670 healthy bone marrow donors. Cohort members were all nominally healthy when sampled, although unrecorded immune exposures were likely present. The donor tested CMV seropositive, placing the donor among the 290 or so seropositive members of the cohort. Each donor provided a peripheral blood sample, and peripheral blood mononuclear cells were used for TCR beta sequencing. The Qiagen DNeasy Blood Extraction Kit was used to extract genomic DNA from the blood cell samples. As to this clone: The antigen this receptor binds is unknown. No quality values exist for individual bases; no much larger clone is one base distant.

The sequence was collected from a man in his forties in good health and CMV-seropositive. Input material: PBMCs. Recombination joined TRBV18 with TRBJ2-5; TRBD1 is possibly the D segment (7 matching bases). Here the CDR3 is given as CASSPAGGLQTQYF. The DNA sequence reads TGTGCCAGCTCACCCGCAGGGGGGCTTCAGACCCAGTACTTC.